One TCR beta chain is described in this entry. These data originate in a study of blood T cell repertoires in COVID-19. Study overall: In each case, the material was cDNA or gDNA derived from T cells, B-cell-depleted T cells, or PBMCs.

In the original workflow: By means of reference gene primer amplification, nucleated cell counts were estimated. Libraries were prepared by immunoSEQ multiplex PCR; TCRdb keeps only in-frame clonotypes and omits some of them. Clone size and the V and J calls come from that table; the DNA yielded D and trimming. The sample lists 60,000 or so clones, about 87% seen once, with under 9.5% in the top ten. The CDR3 extends over 17 amino acids. The V and J ends lost 0 bases and 3 bases, in that order; junction bases with no gene match: 9. CDR1 and CDR2 (germline): LGHNA, YNFKEQ. The chain uses TRBV4-2 and TRBJ1-2; TRBD1 matches at 8 bases. The TCR comes from a human donor with active COVID-19. The donor label of this sample is uncertain. Sequences were obtained from peripheral blood. This chain's CDR3 is CASSQDMATGEYYGYTF. CDR3 nucleotides: TGTGCCAGCAGCCAAGATATGGCGACAGGGGAATACTATGGCTACACCTTC.